The 10 T cell receptor beta chains presented below share a single source sample, sequenced in a study of T cell repertoires in cytomegalovirus infection. TCRdb reprocessed the reads via MiXCR and lists one record per CDR3 protein. The repertoire includes 550,000 to 850,000 distinct CDR3 sequences, around 30% of them detected once, and 15% to 20% sits in the top ten. No antigen is known for these receptors. Sequencing was performed on cultured PBMCs, taken from culture after CMV antigen stimulation. These receptors were obtained from a human donor in good health (CMV status not recorded). Some clones in this sample may be carry-over from other donors' samples.

The J gene is TRBJ1-5, the V gene TRBV12-5; a weak D match, TRBD1 (5 bases). Germline V gene lookup returns CDR1 LGHNT and CDR2 FRNRAP. The CDR3 sequence is 14 residues long. Trimming took off 3 bases at V and 8 bases at J, with 14 bases between the two ends. The CDR3 DNA is TGTGCTAGTGGTTTTGGGGGGAATGGTGAGCCCCAGCATTTT. Protein sequence: CASGFGGNGEPQHF.

The rearrangement joins TRBV28 to TRBJ1-5; 8 nucleotides align to TRBD1. V dropped 6 bases and J dropped 3; count of bases not matched to a gene: 13. The CDR3 has 17 residues. CDR1 and CDR2 (germline): MDHEN, SYDVKM. The CDR3 bases are TGTGCCAGCAGCCACAACGGACAGGGCAGATACAATCAGCCCCAGCATTTT. Protein product: CASSHNGQGRYNQPQHF. The entire variable domain, with the rest obtained from reference TRBV28 and TRBJ1-5, is as follows: DVKVTQSSRYLVKRTGEKVFLECVQDMDHENMFWYRQDPGLGLRLIYFSYDVKMKEKGDIPEGYSVSREKKERFSLILESASTNQTSMYLCASSHNGQGRYNQPQHFGDGTRLSIL.

This clonotype was seen a few times. The gene calls are TRBV5-1 and TRBJ2-3; 10 bases agree with TRBD2. This CDR3 is 17 amino acids long. Germline CDR1 and CDR2: SGHRS and YFSETQ. With V trimmed by 3 bases and J by 7 bases, 14 bases remained unmatched. The CDR3, as DNA: TGCGCCAGCAGCTATATGGCTAGCGGGGGCCCCACGTATACGCAGTATTTT. It is translated as CASSYMASGGPTYTQYF.

The V call is TRBV6-5, the J call TRBJ2-7; D might be TRBD1 (5 bases). CDR1 MNHEY and CDR2 SVGAGI come from the germline V gene. This CDR3 contains 16 residues. V was trimmed by 6 bases and J by 0 bases, leaving 18 bases between them. In DNA, the CDR3 is TGTGCCAGCAGCTCACCGACGAGAAGGGGCTCCTACGAGCAGTACTTC. Its protein product is CASSSPTRRGSYEQYF.

The chain carries TRBV7-9 and TRBJ2-1, with D uncertain. Germline V gene data show CDR1 as SEHNR and CDR2 as FQNEAQ (reference sequence). Trimming took off 1 base at V and 5 bases at J, with 18 bases between the two ends. CDR3 length equals 17 residues. The CDR3 sequence: CASSLVMGFRLNNEQFF. The CDR3, as DNA: TGTGCCAGCAGCTTAGTGATGGGCTTTAGGTTGAACAATGAGCAGTTCTTC.

The rearrangement joins TRBV27 to TRBJ2-1, with TRBD1 matching over 7 bases. Germline CDR1 MNHEY, CDR2 SMNVEV (reference sequence). Trimming cost V 9 bases and J 5 bases; bases outside gene matches: 10. The CDR3 sequence is 14 residues long. The CDR3 nucleotides read TGTGCCAGTTTCCGGGACAGAGCAGACAATGAGCAGTTCTTC. Translated: CASFRDRADNEQFF.

The rearrangement uses TRBV6-2 or TRBV6-3 and TRBJ2-2; TRBD1 is a possible D gene (6 bases). V gave up 0 bases and J gave up 1 base, with 9 bases separating them. CDR1 and CDR2 (germline): MNHEY, SVGEGT. This CDR3 region has 16 residues. This CDR3 is CASSYSIGGNTGELFF. In DNA, the CDR3 is TGTGCCAGCAGTTACTCGATAGGGGGGAACACCGGGGAGCTGTTTTTT.

This chain joins TRBV7-8 and TRBJ1-3; 7 positions agree with TRBD1. Germline values: CDR1 SGHVS, CDR2 FQNEAQ. V lost 8 bases and J lost 4; bases outside the gene matches: 8. There are 14 residues in the CDR3. In DNA, the CDR3 is TGTGCCAGCTCTATGCCGGGACAGGGAAACACCATATATTTT. Encoded protein: CASSMPGQGNTIYF.

There are a few counts of this clonotype. The rearrangement joins TRBV7-2 to TRBJ2-7; 9 nucleotides line up with TRBD1. The germline CDR1 and CDR2 sequences are SGHTA and FQGNSA. V lost 5 bases, J lost 1 base, and 3 bases stayed unmatched. This CDR3 region has 14 residues. The CDR3 nucleotides are TGTGCCAGCAGCGCCGGGACAGGGTCCTACGAGCAGTACTTC. Amino acids: CASSAGTGSYEQYF.

The V call is TRBV7-2, the J call TRBJ2-1; perhaps TRBD2 as D (7 bases). Trimming cost V 2 bases and J 8 bases, with 16 bases left between them. The CDR3 is made up of 15 amino acids. CDR1 SGHTA and CDR2 FQGNSA come from the germline V gene. CDR3 in DNA: TGTGCCAGCAGCTTAAGGGGGGGGCCGGGGGATGAGCAGTTCTTC. Translation gives CASSLRGGPGDEQFF. Filled out from reference TRBV7-2 and TRBJ2-1, the complete variable domain reads GAGVSQSPSNKVTEKGKDVELRCDPISGHTALYWYRQSLGQGLEFLIYFQGNSAPDKSGLPSDRFSAERTGGSVSTLTIQRTQQEDSAVYLCASSLRGGPGDEQFFGPGTRLTVL.